The rows below give T cell receptor beta chains drawn from one sample of a study of control samples from healthy donors and cancer patients. Repertoires were generated with immunoSEQ multiplex PCR, while TCRdb's copy carries only in-frame clones and drops some. The top ten hold 12% of the sample, which has tens of thousands of clones, around 87% seen once. Sequencing input: PBMCs. These receptors were taken from an older woman with lung cancer. Each CDR3 is given with its conserved first and last residue. The order of the fields is V gene, clone size, D gene, J gene, CDR3 DNA, CDR3 protein. The D gene is left open where the match is weak. The size of a clone is reported for some rows only, either as once, few or many, or as a class for expanded clones.

v_call: TRBV27
clone_size: NA
d_call: NA
j_call: TRBJ2-1
cdr3_nt: TGTGCCAGCATCAAGTTGGCCGTAAGTTCAGGGGAGGCCTCCTACAATGAGCAGTTCTTC
cdr3_aa: CASIKLAVSSGEASYNEQFF

v_call: TRBV7-2
clone_size: NA
d_call: TRBD2
j_call: TRBJ2-5
cdr3_nt: TGTGCCAGCAGCTTAGTAGGCCTAGCGGGGGCCGGGGAGACCCAGTACTTC
cdr3_aa: CASSLVGLAGAGETQYF

v_call: TRBV27
clone_size: NA
d_call: NA
j_call: TRBJ1-1
cdr3_nt: TGTGCCAGCAGGGGGACATTCGGTCCTGAAGCTTTCTTT
cdr3_aa: CASRGTFGPEAFF

v_call: TRBV19
clone_size: NA
d_call: NA
j_call: TRBJ2-6
cdr3_nt: TGTGCCAGTAGACCCCGGGACCGACCCTCTGGGGCCAACGTCCTGACTTTC
cdr3_aa: CASRPRDRPSGANVLTF

v_call: TRBV6-5
clone_size: NA
d_call: TRBD2
j_call: TRBJ2-7
cdr3_nt: TGTGCCAGCAGTTCCCGGGAGGGTGTAGGCTACGAGCAGTACTTC
cdr3_aa: CASSSREGVGYEQYF

v_call: TRBV6-6
clone_size: once
d_call: NA
j_call: TRBJ2-2
cdr3_nt: TGTGCCAGCAGTTACCCAGCAGGGAACACCGGGGAGCTGTTTTTT
cdr3_aa: CASSYPAGNTGELFF

v_call: TRBV5-4
clone_size: NA
d_call: NA
j_call: TRBJ1-4
cdr3_nt: TGTGCCAGCAAACGGGCGGGGGAAGAAAAACTGTTTTTT
cdr3_aa: CASKRAGEEKLFF

v_call: TRBV5-4
clone_size: NA
d_call: TRBD1
j_call: TRBJ1-3
cdr3_nt: TGTGCCAGCAGCTTGGAACAGGGGGCTGGAAACACCATATATTTT
cdr3_aa: CASSLEQGAGNTIYF

v_call: TRBV19
clone_size: NA
d_call: NA
j_call: TRBJ1-1
cdr3_nt: TGTGCCAGTAGTAGTTTCTACAGGGTGCCCGGCACTGAAGCTTTCTTT
cdr3_aa: CASSSFYRVPGTEAFF

v_call: TRBV6-5
clone_size: once
d_call: TRBD1
j_call: TRBJ2-7
cdr3_nt: TGTGCCAGCAACAGGGGGAAGACCTACGAGCAGTACTTC
cdr3_aa: CASNRGKTYEQYF

v_call: TRBV5-6
clone_size: NA
d_call: NA
j_call: TRBJ1-4
cdr3_nt: TGTGCCAGCAGCCGAGGAGGGCTGGCTAATGAAAAACTGTTTTTT
cdr3_aa: CASSRGGLANEKLFF

v_call: TRBV29-1
clone_size: NA
d_call: NA
j_call: TRBJ1-2
cdr3_nt: NA
cdr3_aa: CSVGTGAILTF

v_call: TRBV5-1
clone_size: NA
d_call: NA
j_call: TRBJ2-2
cdr3_nt: TGCGCCAGCAGCTTGACCCTAATTGGGGCCGGGGAGCTGTTTTTT
cdr3_aa: CASSLTLIGAGELFF

v_call: TRBV5-1
clone_size: few
d_call: TRBD2
j_call: TRBJ2-1
cdr3_nt: TGCGCCAGCAGCTGGCTCGGGACTAGCGGGGGTAAGAGGTTCTTC
cdr3_aa: CASSWLGTSGGKRFF

v_call: TRBV9
clone_size: NA
d_call: TRBD1
j_call: TRBJ2-3
cdr3_nt: TGTGCCAGCAGCCCCGGGACAGGCTCCACAGATACGCAGTATTTT
cdr3_aa: CASSPGTGSTDTQYF

v_call: TRBV28
clone_size: NA
d_call: TRBD1
j_call: TRBJ2-1
cdr3_nt: TGTGCCAGCAGTTTAGCTCAGACAGGGGATCGGACGTTCTTC
cdr3_aa: CASSLAQTGDRTFF

v_call: TRBV11-2
clone_size: NA
d_call: TRBD1
j_call: TRBJ2-7
cdr3_nt: TGTGCCAGCAGCTTAGGGCAGACAGGGTTTGGCTACGAGCAGTACTTC
cdr3_aa: CASSLGQTGFGYEQYF

v_call: TRBV7-6
clone_size: NA
d_call: TRBD2
j_call: TRBJ2-3
cdr3_nt: TGTGCTAGCTCCCCGGGACTAGCGGGGGGAGGAGATACGCAGTATTTT
cdr3_aa: CASSPGLAGGGDTQYF

v_call: TRBV3-1/TRBV3-2
clone_size: NA
d_call: NA
j_call: TRBJ1-2
cdr3_nt: TGTGCCAGCAGCCTACTAGGAGGGGACTTCTATGGCTACACCTTC
cdr3_aa: CASSLLGGDFYGYTF

v_call: TRBV5-4
clone_size: NA
d_call: NA
j_call: TRBJ1-4
cdr3_nt: TGTGCCAGCAGCTTCGGCAGGAATTACGAAAAACTGTTTTTT
cdr3_aa: CASSFGRNYEKLFF

v_call: TRBV7-3
clone_size: few
d_call: TRBD2
j_call: TRBJ2-7
cdr3_nt: TGTGCCAGCAGCTTTAGCGGGAGCAAGTACGAGCAGTACTTC
cdr3_aa: CASSFSGSKYEQYF

v_call: TRBV5-8
clone_size: NA
d_call: NA
j_call: TRBJ1-5
cdr3_nt: TGTGCCAGCAGCTTACGAAGTAGCGGGGTTGGGGCTCAGCCCCAGCATTTT
cdr3_aa: CASSLRSSGVGAQPQHF

v_call: TRBV18
clone_size: NA
d_call: NA
j_call: TRBJ2-2
cdr3_nt: TGTGCCAGCTCACCAAGGGGGGCAGACGTAGACACCGGGGAGCTGTTTTTT
cdr3_aa: CASSPRGADVDTGELFF

v_call: TRBV19
clone_size: NA
d_call: TRBD1
j_call: TRBJ1-6
cdr3_nt: TGTGCCAGTAGTAGAAGAAGTACAGGGGAAAATTCACCCCTCCACTTT
cdr3_aa: CASSRRSTGENSPLHF

v_call: TRBV18
clone_size: NA
d_call: NA
j_call: TRBJ2-5
cdr3_nt: TGTGCCAGCTCCGCGACGGGCAGGGAAGAGACCCAGTACTTC
cdr3_aa: CASSATGREETQYF

v_call: TRBV12-3/TRBV12-4
clone_size: once
d_call: NA
j_call: TRBJ2-1
cdr3_nt: TGTGCCAGCAGTTTTTATGGAAATGAGCAGTTCTTC
cdr3_aa: CASSFYGNEQFF

v_call: TRBV7-9
clone_size: NA
d_call: NA
j_call: TRBJ2-7
cdr3_nt: TGTGCCAGCAGCTTAGAAATTGGCCGTGCGGGGTTC
cdr3_aa: CASSLEIGRAGF

v_call: TRBV7-9
clone_size: NA
d_call: TRBD1
j_call: TRBJ1-4
cdr3_nt: TGTGCCAGCAGCCAGGCAGGGGGCAGTGAAAAACTGTTTTTT
cdr3_aa: CASSQAGGSEKLFF

v_call: TRBV25-1
clone_size: few
d_call: NA
j_call: TRBJ1-2
cdr3_nt: TGTTCCCCTTCGATTTTTCCTAACTATGGCTACACCTTC
cdr3_aa: CSPSIFPNYGYTF

v_call: TRBV13
clone_size: few
d_call: NA
j_call: TRBJ2-3
cdr3_nt: TGTGCCAGCAGCCCTGGACGGCCCACAGATACGCAGTATTTT
cdr3_aa: CASSPGRPTDTQYF